The clone carrying this TCR beta chain was counted many times. Germline CDR1 SGHRS, CDR2 YFSETQ. Trimming removed 0 bases at V and 1 base at J, with 8 bases between. The CDR3 contains 14 residues. This sample stems from a study of T cells in Graves' hyperthyroidism and ophthalmopathy. Study background: The blood sample was taken at first diagnosis, before treatment began.

Clinical symptoms, serum thyroxine and TRAb, thyroid ultrasound and orbital computed tomography together formed the diagnostic basis. The TCR beta CDR3 regions underwent amplification using RNA transcripts as the source. Using the HTBI primer set, a first-round RT-PCR was run on the TCR CDR3. TCRdb processed the multiplex PCR reads anew with MiXCR; each CDR3 protein has one entry. The sample lists some 650,000 distinct CDR3 sequences; 16% were seen once. V is TRBV5-1 and J is TRBJ2-7; no clear D gene. The receptor was derived from a woman aged 40 to 49 with Graves' ophthalmopathy. Material for sequencing was blood. CDR3 in amino acids: CASSLELGSYEQYF. For the CDR3, the DNA is TGCGCCAGCAGCTTGGAACTGGGGTCCTACGAGCAGTACTTC.